This TCR beta chain was captured by sequencing in a study of T-cell reconstitution after alpha-beta-depleted transplantation in children. Points from the study as a whole: It was newly produced T cells that mostly accounted for T-cell counts and diversity one year after transplant. Where alpha-beta T cells came from about two months after transplant was reportedly several hundred expanded graft clones.

This clonotype turned up a few times. Its cognate antigen is unknown. The CDR3 has 16 residues. The V and J ends lost 4 bases and 3 bases, in that order; junction bases with no gene match: 7. CDR1 SQVTM and CDR2 ANQGSEA come from the germline V gene. Unique molecular identifiers were incorporated when the TCRbeta library was constructed. TCRdb reprocessed the PCR reads with MiXCR, giving one entry per CDR3 protein. The table has 500,000 to 750,000 distinct CDR3 sequences, approximately 12% seen once. This clonotype was sampled from a male patient between 10 and 17 years old who had a stem cell transplant for acute myeloid leukemia, so the T cells may come from the graft donor. This specimen was PBMCs, mostly from graft donor cells, taken 360 days after TCRalphabeta/CD19-depleted stem cell transplant. The genes are TRBV29-1 and TRBJ2-7, with TRBD2 identical over 15 bases. CDR3: CSVAPGTSGRYYEQYF. The CDR3 DNA follows: TGCAGCGTTGCGCCCGGGACTAGCGGGAGGTACTACGAGCAGTACTTC.